Many counts were recorded for the clone carrying this TCR beta chain. Its antigen remains unknown. This record comes from a study of Graves' ophthalmopathy and Graves' hyperthyroidism. Germline V gene lookup returns CDR1 SEHNR and CDR2 FQNEAQ (reference sequence). This CDR3 has 14 residues. V dropped 6 bases and J dropped 5; count of bases not matched to a gene: 9. General study findings and limits: With a specificity of around 72% and a sensitivity of more than 65%, the model predicted ophthalmopathy progression. Blood also contained most of the expanded thyroid clonotypes above 0.001 frequency. With about 88% sensitivity and roughly 76% specificity, a 13-signature model separated ophthalmopathy from stable hyperthyroidism.

The TCR beta CDR3 regions underwent amplification from RNA transcripts. RT-PCR with HTBI primers came first, then second-round multiplex PCR. A single record per CDR3 protein comes from TCRdb applying MiXCR to the multiplex PCR reads. The table records roughly 700,000 distinct CDR3 sequences, roughly 40% of them present only once. This chain uses TRBV7-9 with TRBJ1-1; 7 positions agree with TRBD1. The specimen was peripheral blood. The TCR was taken from an adult man with Graves' ophthalmopathy. The CDR3 coding sequence is TGTGCCAGCAGAGAGACGACAGGGATAACTGAAGCTTTCTTT. Translation gives CASRETTGITEAFF.